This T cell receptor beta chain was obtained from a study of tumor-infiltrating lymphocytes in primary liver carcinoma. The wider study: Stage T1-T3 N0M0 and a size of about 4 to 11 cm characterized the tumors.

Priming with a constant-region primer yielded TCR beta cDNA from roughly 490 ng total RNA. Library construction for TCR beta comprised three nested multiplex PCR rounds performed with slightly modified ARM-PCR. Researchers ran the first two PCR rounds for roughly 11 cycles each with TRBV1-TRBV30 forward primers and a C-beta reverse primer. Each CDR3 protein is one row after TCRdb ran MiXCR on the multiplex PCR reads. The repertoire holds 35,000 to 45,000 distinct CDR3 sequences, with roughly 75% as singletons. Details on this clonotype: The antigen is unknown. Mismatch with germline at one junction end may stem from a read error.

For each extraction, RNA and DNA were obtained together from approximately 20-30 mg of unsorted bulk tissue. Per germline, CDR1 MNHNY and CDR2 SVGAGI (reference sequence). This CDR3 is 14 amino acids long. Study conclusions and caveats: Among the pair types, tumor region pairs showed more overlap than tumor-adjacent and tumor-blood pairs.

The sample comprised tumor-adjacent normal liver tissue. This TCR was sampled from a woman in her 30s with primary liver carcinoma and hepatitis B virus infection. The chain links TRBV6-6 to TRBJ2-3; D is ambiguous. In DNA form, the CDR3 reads TGTGCCGGCAGTTACGCGAACTCCGTAGATACGCAGTATTTT. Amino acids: CAGSYANSVDTQYF.